The 9 T cell receptor beta chains given below trace back to one sample, sequenced in a study of tumor-infiltrating lymphocytes in primary liver carcinoma. Priming with a constant-region primer yielded TCR beta cDNA from about 480 ng total RNA. Libraries covering TCR beta were generated through three nested multiplex PCR rounds (using a slightly modified ARM-PCR). TRBV1-TRBV30 forward primers paired with a C-beta reverse primer were used in the first two PCR rounds, which ran roughly 11 cycles each. Via MiXCR, TCRdb re-called the multiplex PCR reads, giving one row per CDR3 protein. The data hold some 180,000 distinct CDR3 sequences, with less than 65% observed a single time. Germline DNA was extracted alongside blood RNA, which was obtained from unsorted whole blood. Sequenced input: peripheral blood. Source of these receptors: a middle-aged man with primary liver carcinoma and hepatitis B virus infection.

The chain combines TRBV14 with TRBJ2-3; unclear D gene. In germline, CDR1 is SGHDN, CDR2 FVKESK. This CDR3 region has 13 residues. Trimming left V 4 bases short and J 2 bases short, with 7 bases between. CDR3 amino acids: CASSRGYTDTQYF. In DNA, the CDR3 is TGTGCCAGCAGCCGAGGATACACAGATACGCAGTATTTT.

Points on this clonotype: This may be a read error, as it is one base from a much larger clone. V is TRBV29-1 and J is TRBJ1-6; the D is unclear. Germline V gene lookup returns CDR1 SQVTM and CDR2 ANQGSEA. Trimming left V 6 bases short and J 8 bases short, with 14 bases between. This CDR3 is 13 amino acids long. The CDR3 reads CSVADGLYSPLHF. Here the CDR3 DNA reads TGCAGCGTCGCGGACGGCCTGTATTCACCCCTCCACTTT.

The chain uses TRBV6-5 and TRBJ1-2; a weak D match, TRBD1 (5 bases). The CDR3 extends over 14 amino acids. Per the germline V gene, CDR1 is MNHEY and CDR2 is SVGAGI. Deletions cut 6 bases from V and 5 bases from J, with 16 bases between. The CDR3 region has the DNA TGTGCCAGCAGGCCTACCGGGACTTATTATGGCTACACCTTC. This translates into CASRPTGTYYGYTF.

The chain uses TRBV5-4 and TRBJ2-2; 9 positions match TRBD1. CDR3 size: 16 residues. Germline V gene sequence: CDR1 SGHNT, CDR2 YYREEE (reference sequence). V was clipped by 4 bases and J by 5 bases; unmatched bases: 9. CDR3: CASSKTGGAGTGELFF. The CDR3 region has the DNA TGTGCCAGCAGCAAAACAGGGGGCGCAGGAACCGGGGAGCTGTTTTTT.

As to this clonotype: The CDR3 carries no conserved terminal phenylalanine or tryptophan, so it likely arises from a read error. The chain employs TRBV13 and TRBJ2-7; 11 bases are a match to TRBD1. Germline V gene data show CDR1 as PRHDT and CDR2 as FYEKMQ (reference sequence). The CDR3 sequence is 14 residues long. J was trimmed by 10 bases and V by 5 bases; bases with no gene match: 10. The CDR3 DNA reads as TGTGCCAGCAGCACCGGACAGGGGGCCAGCTTACAGTACTTA. This encodes CASSTGQGASLQYL.

The rearrangement uses TRBV25-1 and TRBJ2-5, with 8 bases fitting TRBD2. Germline-derived CDR1 and CDR2 are MGHDK and SYGVNS. J lost 4 bases, V lost 3 bases, and 10 bases had no gene match. This CDR3 has 16 residues. The CDR3 spells CASSDTAGAQVETQYF. The CDR3 nucleotides read TGTGCCAGCAGTGATACAGCGGGAGCTCAGGTAGAGACCCAGTACTTC.

This sequence joins TRBV6-6 and TRBJ2-3; 7 bases map to TRBD2. The germline gives CDR1 MNHNY, CDR2 SVGAGI (reference sequence). The CDR3 consists of 16 residues. After removal of 0 bases from V and 8 bases from J, the junction contained 11 bases not matched to a gene. CDR3 sequence reads: CASSYSQGRPGGTQYF. CDR3 nucleotide sequence: TGTGCCAGCAGTTACTCTCAGGGACGGCCGGGGGGTACGCAGTATTTT.

To note about this clonotype: Because the CDR3 is missing its conserved closing phenylalanine or tryptophan, this is likely a read error. The chain combines TRBV11-2 with TRBJ2-3; the D gene is possibly TRBD2 (5 bases). The CDR3 loop spans 14 amino acids. Per the germline V gene, CDR1 is SGHAT and CDR2 is FQNNGV. Trimming stripped 1 base from V and 4 bases from J, with 9 bases between. The CDR3 DNA follows: TGTGCCAGCAGCTTAGCTGGAGGCGCAGATACGCAGTATTTA. It yields the protein CASSLAGGADTQYL.

This clonotype showed up just once. This chain joins TRBV30 and TRBJ2-4; D unresolved. The CDR3 sequence is 14 residues long. V was clipped by 0 bases and J by 1 base, with 7 bases between them. From germline, CDR1 is GTSNPN and CDR2 SVGIG (reference sequence). The CDR3 spells CAWSVGSAKNIQYF. The DNA for the CDR3 is TGTGCCTGGAGTGTAGGCAGCGCCAAAAACATTCAGTACTTC.